This entry describes one TCR beta chain. What it binds is unknown. A much larger clone differs by one base, so this may be a read error. This record comes from a study of post-analysis software for immune sequencing data. Study results and limitations: Controls showed significantly higher normalized Chao1 diversity than did multiple sclerosis patients. TRBV5-6, TRBV5-1 and TRBV20-1 were among a handful of TRBV segments more frequent in patients than controls.

TCR beta libraries were prepared from cDNA with unique molecular identifiers. Each CDR3 protein is one row after TCRdb ran MiXCR on the PCR reads. The sample has about 260,000 distinct CDR3 sequences, 36% seen once. Trimming shortened V by 8 bases and J by 5 bases, and 19 bases separated the two germline ends. Germline V lookup: CDR1 SGHTA, CDR2 FQGNSA. The CDR3 loop spans 15 amino acids. The specimen was blood. This TCR came from a girl between 10 and 17 years old with multiple sclerosis. The V gene is TRBV7-2, the J gene TRBJ1-5; D is possibly TRBD1 (5 bases). This chain's CDR3 is CASGPRNLGDQPQHF. The DNA of the CDR3 is TGTGCCAGCGGCCCACGTAATCTGGGGGATCAGCCCCAGCATTTT.